Here is one T cell receptor beta chain with its context. Profiled with immunoSEQ multiplex PCR; TCRdb holds only in-frame clones, not every one. The table lists 120,000 or so clones, 80% to 90% of them singletons. This sample is part of a study of blood T cell repertoires in COVID-19. Study as a whole: In each case, the material was cDNA or gDNA derived from T cells, B-cell-depleted T cells, or PBMCs.

J gave up 5 bases and V 5 bases, and 12 bases lay outside the gene matches. Germline lookup yields CDR1 SGHAT and CDR2 FQNNGV. The CDR3 length is 17 residues. This receptor was taken from a human donor in a cohort sampled during active COVID-19. The chain combines TRBV11-2 with TRBJ2-1, with 10 bases matching TRBD2. Sequenced material: peripheral blood. The CDR3 bases are TGTGCCAGCAGCGGACACCAGCGGGGGGGCATCGACAATGAGCAGTTCTTC. It codes for CASSGHQRGGIDNEQFF.